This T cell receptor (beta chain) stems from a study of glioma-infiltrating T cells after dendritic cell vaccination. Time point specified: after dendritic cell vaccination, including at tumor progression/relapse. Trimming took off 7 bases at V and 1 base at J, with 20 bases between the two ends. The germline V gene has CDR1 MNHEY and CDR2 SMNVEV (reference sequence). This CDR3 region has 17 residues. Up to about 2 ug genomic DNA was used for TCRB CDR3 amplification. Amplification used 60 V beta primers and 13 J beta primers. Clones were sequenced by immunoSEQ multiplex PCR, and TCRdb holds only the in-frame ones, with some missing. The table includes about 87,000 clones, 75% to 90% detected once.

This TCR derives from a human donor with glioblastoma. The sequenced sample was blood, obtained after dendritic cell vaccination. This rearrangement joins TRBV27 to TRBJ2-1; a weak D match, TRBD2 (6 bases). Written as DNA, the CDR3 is TGTGCCAGCAAAAGGGGATCTAGCGTCTATTCCTACAATGAGCAGTTCTTC. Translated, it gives CASKRGSSVYSYNEQFF.